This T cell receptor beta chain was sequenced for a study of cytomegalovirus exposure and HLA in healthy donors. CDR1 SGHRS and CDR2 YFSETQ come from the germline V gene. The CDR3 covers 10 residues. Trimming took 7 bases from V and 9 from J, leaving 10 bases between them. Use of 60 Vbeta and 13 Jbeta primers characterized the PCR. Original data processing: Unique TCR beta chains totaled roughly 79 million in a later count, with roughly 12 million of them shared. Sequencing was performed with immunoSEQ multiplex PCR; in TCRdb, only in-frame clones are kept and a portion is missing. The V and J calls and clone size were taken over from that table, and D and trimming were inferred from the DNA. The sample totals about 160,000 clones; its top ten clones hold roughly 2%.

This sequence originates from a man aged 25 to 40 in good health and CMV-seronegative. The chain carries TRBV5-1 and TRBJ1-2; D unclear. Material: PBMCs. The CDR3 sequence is CASFPLRYTF. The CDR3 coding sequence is TGCGCCAGCTTCCCCCTCCGCTACACCTTC.